This TCR beta chain stems from a study of T-cell memory formation after mild COVID-19. TCRdb re-called the 5' RACE reads through MiXCR, storing one row per CDR3 protein. Of 90,000 to 120,000 distinct CDR3 sequences in the sample, about an eighth were seen once. This clonotype showed up just a few times. The CDR3 covers 15 residues. CDR1 MGHRA and CDR2 YSYEKL come from the germline V gene. Trimming pared 4 bases from V and 5 bases from J, leaving 17 bases between. This TCR came from a man aged 18 to 29 who had mild COVID-19 (a few samples of this study predate the infection). Cell type and time point are not known. The rearrangement uses TRBV4-1 and TRBJ2-5; no firm D call. The sample was PBMCs or a T cell subset sorted from them (not recorded which). The CDR3 spells CASSPRPGALETQYF. The CDR3, as DNA: TGCGCCAGCAGCCCCCGTCCAGGTGCTCTCGAGACCCAGTACTTC.